This T cell receptor beta chain appears in the sequencing data of a study of T cell changes during pregnancy in multiple sclerosis. The V gene lost 7 bases and the J gene lost 3 bases, with 15 bases spanning the gap. There are 14 residues in the CDR3. From germline, CDR1 is MGHDK and CDR2 SYGVNS. Assay used: immunoSEQ multiplex PCR; TCRdb lists only in-frame clones, some missing. The data hold under 40,000 clones, with 90% to 95% observed a single time. This receptor was taken from a female donor with multiple sclerosis, enrolled in a pregnancy study. The chain carries TRBV25-1 and TRBJ1-2, with unresolved D. Sample: CD4+ T cells from peripheral blood mononuclear cells, taken in the second trimester of pregnancy. The CDR3: CASTPGGRDYGYTF. CDR3 nucleotide sequence: TGTGCCAGCACCCCCGGAGGGAGGGACTATGGCTACACCTTC.